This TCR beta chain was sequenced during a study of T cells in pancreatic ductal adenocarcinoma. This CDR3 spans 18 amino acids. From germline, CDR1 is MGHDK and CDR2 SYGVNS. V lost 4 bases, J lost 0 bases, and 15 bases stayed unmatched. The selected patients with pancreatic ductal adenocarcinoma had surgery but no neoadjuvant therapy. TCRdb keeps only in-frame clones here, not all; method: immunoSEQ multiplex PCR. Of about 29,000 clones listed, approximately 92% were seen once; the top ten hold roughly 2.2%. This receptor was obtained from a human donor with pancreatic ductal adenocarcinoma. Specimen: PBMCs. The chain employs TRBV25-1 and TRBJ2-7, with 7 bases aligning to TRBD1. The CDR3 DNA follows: TGTGCCAGCAGTGGCCCGGACAGGTTAAGTAGTGTCTCCTACGAGCAGTACTTC. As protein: CASSGPDRLSSVSYEQYF.